This is a list of T cell receptor beta chains from one sample in a study of molecular identifiers for immune sequencing clone quantification. From the PCR reads, TCRdb called clonotypes with MiXCR, one entry per CDR3 protein. The top ten hold about 0.73% of the sample, which has some 680,000 distinct CDR3 sequences, about 25% seen once. What was sequenced was naive CD8+ T cells from blood, with Jurkat cell RNA spiked in. Receptors originate from a human donor in good health. Some libraries in this study had Jurkat cell RNA spiked in. Each CDR3 is given with its conserved first and last residue. The D gene is left open where the match is weak. A clone size is listed for some rows: how often the clone was seen (once, few, many), or a class if it is expanded.

D gene	V gene	clone size	J gene	CDR3 protein	CDR3 DNA
NA	TRBV27	NA	TRBJ1-2	CASSLWPGDGYTF	TGTGCCAGCAGTTTATGGCCAGGAGATGGCTACACCTTC
NA	TRBV12-3/TRBV12-4	few	TRBJ1-1	CASSPTERGSTEAFF	TGTGCCAGCAGTCCCACGGAACGGGGGAGCACTGAAGCTTTCTTT
TRBD2	TRBV7-6	many	TRBJ2-1	CASSPSLTSGVTEEQFF	TGTGCCAGCAGCCCCTCCCTTACTAGCGGGGTTACAGAGGAGCAGTTCTTC
NA	TRBV29-1	NA	TRBJ2-1	CGVEGRLSQGSQFF	TGCGGCGTTGAAGGTCGATTGAGCCAAGGGTCTCAGTTCTTC
TRBD1	TRBV11-2	many	TRBJ2-3	CASRELGQALVDTQYF	TGTGCCAGCAGGGAGCTGGGACAGGCTCTTGTGGATACGCAGTATTTT
NA	TRBV4-3	NA	TRBJ1-4	CASSPARGGEKLFF	TGCGCCAGCAGCCCCGCTAGGGGGGGTGAAAAACTGTTTTTT
TRBD1	TRBV20-1	NA	TRBJ1-5	CSARAYTEQGASSNQPQHF	TGCAGTGCTAGAGCATATACGGAACAGGGGGCTTCTAGCAATCAGCCCCAGCATTTT
NA	TRBV7-9	many	TRBJ2-7	CASSLPLGSEQYF	TGTGCCAGCAGCTTGCCCCTGGGGTCCGAGCAGTACTTC
TRBD1	TRBV5-6	NA	TRBJ2-2	CASSLKGGIVGELFF	TGTGCCAGCAGCTTGAAAGGGGGCATAGTCGGGGAGCTGTTTTTT
NA	TRBV28	many	TRBJ2-3	CASSSSSIRTTTRGNTQYF	TGTGCCAGCAGTTCTAGCTCGATTCGGACTACCACCCGCGGGAATACGCAGTATTTT
NA	TRBV6-5	many	TRBJ2-2	CASSYSIANTGELFF	TGTGCCAGCAGTTACTCGATAGCAAACACCGGGGAGCTGTTTTTT
NA	TRBV19	NA	TRBJ1-5	CASSKWDGSNQPQHF	TGTGCCAGTAGTAAATGGGACGGTAGCAATCAGCCCCAGCATTTT
TRBD2	TRBV27	few	TRBJ2-3	CASSLTGGLADTQYF	TGTGCCAGCAGTTTGACGGGAGGGCTGGCAGATACGCAGTATTTT
NA	TRBV5-6	few	TRBJ1-2	CASRPPANYGYTF	TGTGCCAGCAGACCACCAGCTAACTATGGCTACACCTTC
TRBD1	TRBV30	many	TRBJ1-2	CAWSWDSLNYGYTF	TGTGCCTGGAGTTGGGACAGTCTTAACTATGGCTACACCTTC
NA	TRBV20-1	once	TRBJ1-3	CSARHRERGNTIYF	TGCAGTGCTAGGCACAGGGAGAGGGGAAACACCATATATTTT
NA	TRBV7-9	many	TRBJ2-6	CASSPGAPVLTF	TGTGCCAGCAGCCCTGGGGCCCCCGTCCTGACTTTC
TRBD2	TRBV11-2	NA	TRBJ2-1	CASSFPASGSRSYNEQFF	TGTGCCAGCAGCTTCCCGGCTAGCGGGAGTCGCTCCTACAATGAGCAGTTCTTC
NA	TRBV7-2	few	TRBJ2-1	CASSPRDNLNEQFF	TGTGCCAGCAGCCCTCGGGACAACCTCAATGAGCAGTTCTTC
NA	TRBV20-1	many	TRBJ2-2	CSARDWGVLGELFF	TGCAGTGCTAGAGATTGGGGGGTCCTCGGGGAGCTGTTTTTT
NA	TRBV6-5	NA	TRBJ1-4	CASSPGHANEKLFF	TGTGCCAGCAGCCCGGGACACGCCAATGAAAAACTGTTTTTT
NA	TRBV7-2	many	TRBJ1-4	CASSFIQGRSIEKLFF	TGTGCCAGCAGCTTTATCCAGGGTCGGAGTATTGAAAAACTGTTTTTT
TRBD2	TRBV28	many	TRBJ2-3	CASSLGGLTTDTQYF	TGTGCCAGCAGTTTAGGGGGACTAACTACAGATACGCAGTATTTT
NA	TRBV13	NA	TRBJ2-3	CASSLESRVADTQYF	TGTGCCAGCAGCTTAGAATCCAGGGTGGCAGATACGCAGTATTTT
TRBD1	TRBV27	NA	TRBJ2-3	CASRAGQGVSSTDTQYF	TGTGCCAGCAGGGCGGGACAGGGGGTTAGTAGCACAGATACGCAGTATTTT
TRBD1	TRBV5-6	many	TRBJ2-5	CASSSDRARQETQYF	TGTGCCAGCAGCTCCGACAGGGCTCGCCAAGAGACCCAGTACTTC
NA	TRBV2	NA	TRBJ1-3	CASKETAGNTIYF	TGTGCCAGCAAAGAGACAGCCGGAAACACCATATATTTT